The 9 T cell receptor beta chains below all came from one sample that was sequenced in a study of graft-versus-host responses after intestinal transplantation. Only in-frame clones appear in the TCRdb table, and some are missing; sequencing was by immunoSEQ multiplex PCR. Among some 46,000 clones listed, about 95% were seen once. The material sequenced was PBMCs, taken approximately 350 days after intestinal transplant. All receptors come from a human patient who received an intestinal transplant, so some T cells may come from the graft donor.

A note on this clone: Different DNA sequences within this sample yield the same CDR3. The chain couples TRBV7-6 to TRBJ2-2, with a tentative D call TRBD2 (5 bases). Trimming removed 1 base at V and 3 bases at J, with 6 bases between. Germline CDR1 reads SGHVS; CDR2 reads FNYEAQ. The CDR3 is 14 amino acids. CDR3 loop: CASSLGRYTGELFF. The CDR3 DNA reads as TGTGCCAGCAGCTTAGGGAGGTACACCGGGGAGCTGTTTTTT.

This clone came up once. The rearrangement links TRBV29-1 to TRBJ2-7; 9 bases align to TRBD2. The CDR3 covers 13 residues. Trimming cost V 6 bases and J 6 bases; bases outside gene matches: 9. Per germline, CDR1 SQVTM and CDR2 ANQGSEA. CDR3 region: CSVTSGGPFEQYF. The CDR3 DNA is TGCAGCGTGACAAGCGGGGGGCCCTTCGAGCAGTACTTC.

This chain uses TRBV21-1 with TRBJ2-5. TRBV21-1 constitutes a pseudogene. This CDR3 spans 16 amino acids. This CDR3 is CASSKEPESRGETQYF. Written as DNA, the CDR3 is TGTGCCAGCAGCAAAGAACCGGAGTCGAGGGGAGAGACCCAGTACTTC.

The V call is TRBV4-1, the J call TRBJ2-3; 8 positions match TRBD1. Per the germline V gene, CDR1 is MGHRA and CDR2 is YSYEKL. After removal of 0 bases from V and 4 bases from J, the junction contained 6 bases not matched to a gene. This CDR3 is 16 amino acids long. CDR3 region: CASSQERTGPADTQYF. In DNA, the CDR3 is TGCGCCAGCAGCCAAGAAAGGACAGGGCCGGCAGATACGCAGTATTTT.

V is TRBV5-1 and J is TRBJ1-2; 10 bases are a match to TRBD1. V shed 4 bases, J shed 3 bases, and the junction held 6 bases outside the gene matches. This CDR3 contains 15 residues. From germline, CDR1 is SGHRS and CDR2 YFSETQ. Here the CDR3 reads CASSGRQGADYGYTF. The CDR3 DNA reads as TGCGCCAGCAGCGGTAGACAGGGGGCGGACTATGGCTACACCTTC.

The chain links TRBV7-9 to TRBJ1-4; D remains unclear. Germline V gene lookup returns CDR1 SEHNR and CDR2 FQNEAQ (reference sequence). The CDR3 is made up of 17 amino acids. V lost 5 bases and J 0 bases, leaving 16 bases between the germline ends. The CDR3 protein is CASSRRGQLATNEKLFF. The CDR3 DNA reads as TGTGCCAGCAGCCGAAGAGGGCAGCTTGCAACTAATGAAAAACTGTTTTTT.

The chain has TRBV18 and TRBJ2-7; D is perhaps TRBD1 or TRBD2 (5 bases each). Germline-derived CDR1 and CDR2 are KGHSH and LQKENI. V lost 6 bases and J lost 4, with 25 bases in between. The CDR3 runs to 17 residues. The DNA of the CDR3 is TGTGCCAGCTCGCCCAACTTAGGGACCGCCGCGACATACGAGCAGTACTTC. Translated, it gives CASSPNLGTAATYEQYF. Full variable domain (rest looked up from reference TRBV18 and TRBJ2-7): NAGVMQNPRHLVRRRGQEARLRCSPMKGHSHVYWYRQLPEEGLKFMVYLQKENIIDESGMPKERFSAEFPKEGPSILRIQQVVRGDSAAYFCASSPNLGTAATYEQYFGPGTRLTVT.

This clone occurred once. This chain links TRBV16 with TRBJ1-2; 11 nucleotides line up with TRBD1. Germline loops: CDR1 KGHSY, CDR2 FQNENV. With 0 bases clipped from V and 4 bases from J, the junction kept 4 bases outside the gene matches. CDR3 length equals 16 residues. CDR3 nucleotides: TGTGCCAGCAGCCAATCTGGACAGGGGGCAGGCTATGGCTACACCTTC. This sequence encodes CASSQSGQGAGYGYTF. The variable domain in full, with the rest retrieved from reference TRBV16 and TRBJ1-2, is GEEVAQTPKHLVRGEGQKAKLYCAPIKGHSYVFWYQQVLKNEFKFLISFQNENVFDETGMPKERFSAKCLPNSPCSLEIQATKLEDSAVYFCASSQSGQGAGYGYTFGSGTRLTVV.

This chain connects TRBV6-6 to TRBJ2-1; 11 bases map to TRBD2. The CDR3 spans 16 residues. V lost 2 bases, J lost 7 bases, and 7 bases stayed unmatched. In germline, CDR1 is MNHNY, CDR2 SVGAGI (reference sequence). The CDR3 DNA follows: TGTGCCAGCAGTTACGGGAGTAGCGGGAGGGGGAATGAGCAGTTCTTC. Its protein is CASSYGSSGRGNEQFF.